This T cell receptor (beta chain) was recovered during a study of T cell responses to AZD1222 COVID-19 vaccine (dated by TCRdb to 2020 to 2022). At the level of the whole study: A total of approximately 250 trial participants underwent TCR sequencing, of whom approximately 200 had received two doses of AZD1222 and about 25 had received two doses of the MenACWY control vaccine. Trial participants were enrolled into age subgroups of 18-55, 56-69 and 70-plus years, which contained around 150, 28 and 57 TCR-sequenced participants, respectively. Broad study findings and their caveats: A significant rise in spike-specific TCR breadth and depth was observed after two AZD1222 doses relative to day 0 and relative to MenACWY recipients. Because no day 14 peak-response samples were available, the repertoires could be characterized only after the peak T cell response. The 56-69-year group was small, and its depth increase did not reach significance, likely because of low power. The vaccine-associated CD4 TCRs covered the entire spike protein, and the dominant responses fell in regions 160-218 and 743-854. Participants were mostly white British, with more females than males. The authors suggested clonal diversity may have been underestimated. Epitopes outside the regions mutated in the B.1.351 and B.1.1.7 variants were reportedly recognized by nearly half of the unique spike-specific TCRs. Conclusions about previously exposed vaccinees were limited because only six AZD1222 recipients were SARS-CoV-2 seropositive at baseline.

According to the study, the label for this sample's time point signals: about 28 days (+/-7) after the second vaccine dose. AZD1222 recipients given second doses at about 4 weeks or at about 12 weeks were pooled, since spike-specific TCR depth and breadth were not found to differ between the two schedules. Samples from vaccinated people were obtained from the UK trials COV001 and COV002, which included a single-blind randomized controlled phase 2/3 trial of AZD1222 (ChAdOx1 nCoV-19) in healthy adults. For TCRbeta chain sequencing, PBMC samples from trial participants were taken at day 0 and at day 28 after the second dose. Points on this clone: Its antigen specificity is not known. The input lacks base qualities; no much larger clone sits a single base away.

The CDR3 regions of human TCRbeta chains were analyzed by immunosequencing. From the authors' description of their analysis: TCRs in the repertoires were compared against a reference library of SARS-CoV-2-specific TCRs that had been generated with the MIRA antigen-specificity platform. Breadth was defined as the fraction of unique TCRs that were SARS-CoV-2-associated. Depth was defined as the fraction of total T cells that were SARS-CoV-2-associated. Each spike-specific TCR was assigned to its reactive spike region and to a CD4 or CD8 class using the MIRA data. Log10-transformed breadth and depth values were compared by one-way ANOVA with Sidak's multiple comparisons tests. TCRdb carries this immuneACCESS record with in-frame sequences only. Its versions omit some clonotypes, under half of them owing to an unresolved V gene in the studies checked, with the rest unexplained. V and J calls and clone size follow that table, whereas D and trimming were derived from the DNA. The sample has 80,000 to 95,000 clones on record, over 75% of them singletons. Clones ranked in the top ten supply approximately 5% of the sample.

CDR1 and CDR2, looked up from the germline V gene, are MNHEY and SVGEGT. Cut back by 4 bases and 4 bases, the V and J ends lie 7 bases apart. The CDR3 measures 12 amino acids from cysteine to phenylalanine. CDR3 DNA only is kept here, 36 bases in frame from base 1. Rearrangement joined TRBV6-2 or TRBV6-3 to TRBJ2-5; no D segment can be confidently identified. The sample in question was peripheral blood, obtained 28 days after the second AZD1222 dose. This clonotype originated in an adult who received the AZD1222 COVID-19 vaccine. The nucleotide sequence is TGTGCCAGCAGTTTTCAGAGAGAGACCCAGTACTTC. The resulting protein is CASSFQRETQYF.